The present TCR beta chain was sequenced within a study of T cell responses to AZD1222 COVID-19 vaccine. Second-dose timings of about 4 or about 12 weeks were pooled. Study observations and caveats: Breadth and depth of Spike-specific TCRs rose after two AZD1222 doses. Donor demographics were predominantly white British with a female majority; clonal diversity may be underestimated.

Assay: immunoSEQ multiplex PCR; the TCRdb copy retains only in-frame clones and omits some. The sample shows 150,000 to 200,000 clones, 80% to 95% of them seen only once. Concerning this clone: The antigen is undetermined.

The V gene lost 5 bases and the J gene lost 4 bases, with 17 bases spanning the gap. This CDR3 is built from 15 residues. The germline CDR1 and CDR2 sequences are SGHTA and FQGTGA. The chain joins TRBV7-3 to TRBJ1-1; D gene uncertain. The material sequenced was peripheral blood, taken 28 days after the second AZD1222 dose. The TCR comes from an adult who received the AZD1222 COVID-19 vaccine. CDR3 amino acids: CASSPKGRMGTEAFF. Written as DNA, the CDR3 is TGTGCCAGCAGCCCAAAAGGGCGGATGGGCACTGAAGCTTTCTTT.